This record looks at one TCR beta chain sequence and its context. What it binds is unknown. This record comes from a study of response to subunit inactivated influenza vaccine. CDR3 length: 14 amino acids. Trimming stripped 5 bases from V and 1 base from J, with 8 bases between. In germline, CDR1 is LNHNV, CDR2 YYDKDF (reference sequence). Findings of the study overall: It was suggested by the authors that few new T cells are recruited by each seasonal influenza vaccination.

TCRdb fed the RT-PCR reads into MiXCR, producing one record per CDR3 protein. Of 550,000 to 800,000 distinct CDR3 sequences in the sample, around 14% were seen once. The clonotype comes from a man between 45 and 60 years old who received an inactivated influenza vaccine. This chain joins TRBV15 and TRBJ2-2; tentative D call: TRBD2 (6 bases). The sample was PBMCs from blood, taken 11 to 12 days after vaccination. CDR3 nucleotide sequence: TGTGCCACCAGCGCGGGGCAGAACACCGGGGAGCTGTTTTTT. This gives the protein CATSAGQNTGELFF.